The 10 T cell receptor beta chains below were found in one sample sequenced in a study of CD8 T cells in ankylosing spondylitis. General observations from the study: Seemingly distinctive of ankylosing spondylitis blood was a TCR beta motif formed by eight highly homologous variants.

TCRdb recomputed calls from the 5' RACE reads with MiXCR, one row per CDR3 protein. Among under 850,000 distinct CDR3 sequences listed, around a fifth were seen once. Their recognized antigens are unknown. The specimen was blood, either unsorted or a sorted T cell fraction (not recorded which). These receptors originate from a male donor with ankylosing spondylitis.

The rearrangement uses TRBV4-3 and TRBJ2-7; 10 positions match TRBD2. The junction had 5 bases not matched to a gene; V was cut back by 0 bases and J by 3 bases. The CDR3 runs to 16 residues. Germline V gene sequence: CDR1 LGHNA, CDR2 YSLEER. The CDR3 sequence: CASSQDQTSGYYEQYF. CDR3 DNA: TGCGCCAGCAGCCAAGACCAGACTAGCGGGTACTACGAGCAGTACTTC.

The chain combines TRBV6-1 with TRBJ2-7, with TRBD2 identical over 7 bases. CDR3 length equals 14 residues. CDR1 is MNHNS, CDR2 SASEGT, per germline. V was pared by 6 bases and J by 3 bases, with 8 bases of the junction left unmatched. CDR3 amino acids: CASRPTSAYYEQYF. CDR3 coding DNA: TGTGCCAGCAGGCCCACTAGCGCTTACTACGAGCAGTACTTC.

Comments on this clonotype: Just one base apart from a much larger clone, this may be a read error. The chain is built from TRBV7-9 and TRBJ1-1; the match to TRBD1 covers 8 bases. V shed 5 bases and J 8 bases; nucleotides not matched to a gene: 4. The CDR3 runs 12 residues. CDR1 is SEHNR and CDR2 is FQNEAQ in the germline V gene (reference sequence). This CDR3 is CASSPDRVEAFF. The CDR3 DNA reads as TGTGCCAGCAGCCCGGACAGGGTGGAAGCTTTCTTT.

The table lists this clonotype with a few counts. V usage is TRBV11-1 and J usage is TRBJ2-5; TRBD1 aligns across 9 bases. Germline-derived CDR1 and CDR2 are SGHAT and FQDESV (reference sequence). Trimming cost V 4 bases and J 4 bases; bases outside gene matches: 16. CDR3 size: 18 residues. The CDR3 protein is CASSSTVPGQGGIETQYF. The CDR3 DNA is TGTGCCAGCAGCTCAACCGTCCCGGGACAGGGTGGAATAGAGACCCAGTACTTC.

The sample holds many counts of this clonotype. The rearrangement uses TRBV11-2 and TRBJ1-5, with 7 bases lining up with TRBD1. This CDR3 region has 14 residues. After removal of 1 base from V and 6 bases from J, the junction contained 3 bases not matched to a gene. CDR1 and CDR2 from the germline V gene are SGHAT and FQNNGV. The CDR3 DNA reads as TGTGCCAGCAGCTTAGGAGGGGGCCGTCAGCCCCAGCATTTT. Amino acids: CASSLGGGRQPQHF.

This clonotype was seen only a few times. V is TRBV15 and J is TRBJ1-6, with D hard to call. Trimming cost V 0 bases and J 7 bases, with 4 bases left between them. Germline V gene sequence: CDR1 LNHNV, CDR2 YYDKDF (reference sequence). The length of the CDR3 is 13 residues. The CDR3 sequence: CATSRDVNSPLHF. Written as DNA, the CDR3 is TGTGCCACCAGCAGAGATGTGAATTCACCCCTCCACTTT.

The rearrangement uses TRBV9 and TRBJ2-1; TRBD2 matches 13 bases. The trim removed 3 bases at V and 1 base at J, leaving 7 bases unmatched. The germline gives CDR1 SGDLS, CDR2 YYNGEE. This CDR3 is 18 amino acids long. DNA for the CDR3: TGTGCCAGCAGCGCCATCGGACTAGCGGGAGCGTCCTACAATGAGCAGTTCTTC. Translation gives CASSAIGLAGASYNEQFF.

The CDR3 loop reads CASSSAGNEQFF. For the CDR3, the DNA is TGTGCCAGCAGCTCGGCGGGGAATGAGCAGTTCTTC. The chain carries TRBV11-1 and TRBJ2-1; tentatively, D is TRBD2 (6 bases). The germline gives CDR1 SGHAT, CDR2 FQDESV (reference sequence). V lost 4 bases and J lost 7, with 8 bases in between. This CDR3 contains 12 residues.

This clonotype was found many times. The chain recombines TRBV18 with TRBJ2-1; D tentatively reads TRBD1 or TRBD2 (6 bases each). Germline loops: CDR1 KGHSH, CDR2 LQKENI. Trimming left V 8 bases short and J 6 bases short, with 26 bases between. The CDR3 is 17 residues long. Written as DNA, the CDR3 is TGTGCCAGCCGCACAGGGTTAGCGGCCGAGGTCATCAATGAGCAGTTCTTC. It yields the protein CASRTGLAAEVINEQFF.

This clonotype turned up a few times. V is TRBV20-1 and J is TRBJ2-1; TRBD2 matches 7 bases. Germline CDR1 DFQATT, CDR2 SNEGSKA (reference sequence). The CDR3 is 15 residues long. Trimming at V came to 6 bases and at J to 0 bases, leaving 8 bases not matched to a gene. This CDR3 reads CSAGSGVSSYNEQFF. The CDR3 DNA reads as TGCAGTGCGGGCAGCGGGGTTAGCTCCTACAATGAGCAGTTCTTC.